A single sample gave rise to the 21 T cell receptor beta chains below, sequenced in a study of cytotoxic CD8 clonotypes in ibrutinib-treated CLL. TCRdb keeps only in-frame clones here, not all; method: immunoSEQ multiplex PCR. The repertoire holds 300,000 to 350,000 clones, more than 65% seen once, with 6.5% to 8.5% in the top ten. The sequencing used PBMCs, collected before ibrutinib treatment. All receptors derive from a human donor with chronic lymphocytic leukemia.

V gene TRBV12-5 combines with J gene TRBJ2-7, with TRBD1 matching over 7 bases. Germline trimming cut 4 bases from V and 2 bases from J; bases unmatched to any gene: 17. Germline V lookup: CDR1 LGHNT, CDR2 FRNRAP. The CDR3 length is 18 residues. The CDR3 is CASGCRECVWDRAYEQYF. The CDR3 DNA reads as TGTGCTAGTGGTTGCCGAGAATGTGTGTGGGACAGAGCCTACGAGCAGTACTTC.

The chain couples TRBV11-3 to TRBJ2-7; 9 positions match TRBD1. The V segment lost 5 bases and the J segment 5 bases; nucleotides outside the gene matches: 4. Germline CDR1 is SGHNT and CDR2 is YENEEA. The CDR3 runs to 13 residues. CDR3 sequence (DNA): TGTGCCAGCAGCCCCGACAGGGGGAACGAGCAGTACTTC. Protein: CASSPDRGNEQYF.

The chain has TRBV6-1 and TRBJ1-3; TRBD1 matches 9 bases. The V segment lost 4 bases and the J segment 0 bases; nucleotides outside the gene matches: 10. Germline CDR1 MNHNS, CDR2 SASEGT. This CDR3 has 18 amino acids. CDR3 loop: CASSGGQGPFYSGNTIYF. The CDR3 DNA is TGTGCCAGCAGTGGAGGACAGGGGCCCTTTTACTCTGGAAACACCATATATTTT.

The rearrangement uses TRBV9 and TRBJ1-4, with D uncertain. Deletions cut 3 bases from V and 5 bases from J, with 11 bases between. The germline gives CDR1 SGDLS, CDR2 YYNGEE. This CDR3 comprises 14 residues. CDR3 coding DNA: TGTGCCAGCAGCGGTCTTACCGGAAATGAAAAACTGTTTTTT. Amino acids: CASSGLTGNEKLFF.

This clone was counted between two and nine times. The genes are TRBV19 and TRBJ2-1; TRBD2 agrees at 7 bases. Germline V lookup: CDR1 LNHDA, CDR2 SQIVND (reference sequence). This CDR3 is 16 amino acids long. With 3 bases clipped from V and 1 base from J, the junction kept 6 bases outside the gene matches. CDR3 DNA: TGTGCCAGTAGTATTCTTAGCGGGTTATCCTACAATGAGCAGTTCTTC. Translated, it gives CASSILSGLSYNEQFF.

The J gene is TRBJ2-1, the V gene TRBV9; 7 positions match TRBD2. Germline V gene data show CDR1 as SGDLS and CDR2 as YYNGEE. V was pared by 2 bases and J by 8 bases, with 7 bases of the junction left unmatched. The CDR3 covers 14 residues. In nucleotides, the CDR3 is TGTGCCAGCAGCGTCCGGGACTATGGGGATGAGCAGTTCTTC. Amino acid sequence: CASSVRDYGDEQFF.

The chain couples TRBV7-2 to TRBJ2-5; 7 bases align to TRBD2. V lost 5 bases to trimming and J lost 7 bases; unmatched junction nucleotides: 10. This CDR3 region has 14 residues. CDR1 is SGHTA and CDR2 is FQGNSA in the germline V gene. CDR3 DNA: TGTGCCAGCAGCCCCCGGGGAGGGTGGCGGACCCAGTACTTC. Its translation is CASSPRGGWRTQYF.

The rearrangement uses TRBV14 and TRBJ2-5; D is uncertain. Trimming removed 1 base at V and 6 bases at J, with 3 bases between. Per the germline V gene, CDR1 is SGHDN and CDR2 is FVKESK. The CDR3 runs 11 residues. CDR3 sequence: CASSQAKTQYF. CDR3 DNA sequence: TGTGCCAGCAGCCAAGCTAAGACCCAGTACTTC.

The chain recombines TRBV9 with TRBJ2-1; no definite D call. CDR3 length equals 15 residues. The germline CDR1 and CDR2 sequences are SGDLS and YYNGEE. V gave up 0 bases and J gave up 9 bases, with 16 bases separating them. CDR3: CASSVGFSTVAEQFF. The CDR3 DNA reads TGTGCCAGCAGCGTAGGTTTTAGTACGGTTGCTGAGCAGTTCTTC.

This clone was observed a handful of times. The chain uses TRBV4-3 and TRBJ1-4; D gene uncertain. V was shortened by 1 base and J by 8 bases, with 11 bases between the two germline ends. The CDR3 length is 14 residues. Germline assignment: CDR1 LGHNA and CDR2 YSLEER. CDR3: CASSQGSGEEKLFF. The CDR3, as DNA: TGCGCCAGCAGCCAAGGTAGCGGCGAGGAAAAACTGTTTTTT.

V usage is TRBV7-2 and J usage is TRBJ2-7; TRBD2 matches 8 bases. Germline trimming cut 1 base from V and 4 bases from J; bases unmatched to any gene: 3. From germline, CDR1 is SGHTA and CDR2 FQGNSA. The CDR3 has 14 residues. The CDR3 spells CASSLGLALYEQYF. CDR3 sequence (DNA): TGTGCCAGCAGCTTAGGACTAGCGTTATACGAGCAGTACTTC.

This chain uses TRBV7-8 with TRBJ1-4; 9 bases align to TRBD1. CDR3 size: 17 residues. Trimming removed 1 base from V and 8 bases from J; junction bases left unmatched: 11. Germline CDR1 is SGHVS and CDR2 is FQNEAQ. As DNA, the CDR3 is TGTGCCAGCAGCTTAGGCCCCGAACAGGGGGCCCGAGAAAAACTGTTTTTT. It specifies CASSLGPEQGAREKLFF.

The chain joins TRBV9 to TRBJ2-1; 14 positions match TRBD2. With V trimmed by 3 bases and J by 6 bases, 14 bases remained unmatched. The CDR3 is made up of 19 amino acids. Germline V gives CDR1 SGDLS, CDR2 YYNGEE. The CDR3 DNA is TGTGCCAGCAGCGACATCACCGGGACTAGCGGGAGAGGAGGCAATGAGCAGTTCTTC. Residues: CASSDITGTSGRGGNEQFF.

The chain is built from TRBV6-5 and TRBJ1-2, with D possibly TRBD1 on 6 matching bases. The CDR3 covers 13 residues. CDR1 MNHEY and CDR2 SVGAGI come from the germline V gene. V lost 6 bases to trimming and J lost 5 bases, with 13 bases between them. CDR3 nucleotides: TGTGCCAGCAGACAGGGTTCTCAATATGGCTACACCTTC. It is translated as CASRQGSQYGYTF.

This clone was seen just once. This sequence joins TRBV7-6 and TRBJ1-2; no firm D call. CDR1 is SGHVS, CDR2 FNYEAQ, per germline. V lost 2 bases to trimming and J lost 4 bases, with 11 bases between them. This CDR3 is built from 14 residues. The CDR3 sequence: CASSLIQSTYGYTF. The CDR3 DNA reads as TGTGCCAGCAGCTTAATTCAGAGCACCTATGGCTACACCTTC.

The rearrangement joins TRBV5-6 to TRBJ2-3; no definite D call. V lost 1 base and J lost 6, with 9 bases in between. The length of the CDR3 is 13 residues. Germline CDR1 SGHDT, CDR2 YYEEEE. The CDR3 is CASSLQNSDTQYF. The CDR3 bases are TGTGCCAGCAGCTTGCAGAATAGCGATACGCAGTATTTT.

The J gene is TRBJ1-1, the V gene TRBV30, with D possibly being TRBD1 (5 bases). With 0 bases removed from V and 1 base from J, the gap between germline ends came to 9 bases. This CDR3 spans 14 amino acids. The V gene's germline CDR1 is GTSNPN and CDR2 SVGIG (reference sequence). For the CDR3, the DNA is TGTGCCTGGAGTGTACAAGACAGGAACACTGAAGCTTTCTTT. This encodes CAWSVQDRNTEAFF.

The chain has TRBV7-8 and TRBJ2-3, with D possibly matching TRBD1 (6 bases). The CDR3 runs to 14 residues. V was pared by 4 bases and J by 6 bases, with 14 bases between. Germline V lookup: CDR1 SGHVS, CDR2 FQNEAQ. CDR3 protein: CASSWGTPGDTQYF. The CDR3 nucleotides are TGTGCCAGCAGCTGGGGGACACCGGGGGATACGCAGTATTTT. Based on the CDR3 plus reference TRBV7-8 and TRBJ2-3, the full variable domain is GAGVSQSPRYKVAKRGQDVALRCDPISGHVSLFWYQQALGQGPEFLTYFQNEAQLDKSGLPSDRFFAERPEGSVSTLKIQRTQQEDSAVYLCASSWGTPGDTQYFGPGTRLTVL.

This chain connects TRBV18 to TRBJ2-7, with D perhaps matching TRBD1 or TRBD2 (5 bases each). Trimming took off 0 bases at V and 6 bases at J, with 15 bases between the two ends. Germline V lookup: CDR1 KGHSH, CDR2 LQKENI. The CDR3 totals 15 residues. Here the CDR3 reads CASSPPSGPALEQYF. For the CDR3, the DNA is TGTGCCAGCTCACCACCGTCGGGACCTGCTCTCGAGCAGTACTTC.

This clone was seen a single time. The chain has TRBV7-9 and TRBJ2-1; tentatively, D is TRBD1 or TRBD2 (5 bases each). The germline V gene encodes CDR1 SEHNR and CDR2 FQNEAQ (reference sequence). The length of the CDR3 is 16 residues. Trimming removed 3 bases from V and 4 bases from J, with 16 bases in between. The CDR3 reads CASSFGAQGDYNEQFF. In DNA form, the CDR3 reads TGTGCCAGCAGCTTTGGGGCCCAGGGAGATTACAATGAGCAGTTCTTC.

This chain joins TRBV18 and TRBJ2-3, with D maybe TRBD1 (5 bases). Germline CDR1 reads KGHSH; CDR2 reads LQKENI. The CDR3 covers 14 residues. V was cut by 2 bases and J by 4 bases, with 10 bases left in between. CDR3 loop: CASSPDPRADTQYF. DNA for the CDR3: TGTGCCAGCTCACCAGACCCCAGGGCAGATACGCAGTATTTT.